The clone carrying this T cell receptor beta chain was detected only once. There were no recent acute infections or vaccinations among the donors, who were healthy HIV-negative adults. CD45RA-negative memory and CD45RA+ naive subsets were split from the CD4+ cells. Profiled with immunoSEQ multiplex PCR; TCRdb holds only in-frame clones, not every one. The table lists about 1 million clones, about 75% of them singletons. This specimen comes from a study of shared clonotypes between healthy human individuals. Across the whole study: Aged between 18 and 49, the donors were a couple of women and a few men. Each donor's CD8 memory used one plate, CD8 naive two, each CD4 subset three.

The specimen was memory CD4+ T cells sorted from blood. As to subset: CD45RA-negative fraction. The origin of this receptor is a young man in good health.

CDR3 region: CASSLTSGLTDTQYF. The CDR3 DNA reads TGTGCCAGCAGCCTGACTAGCGGGCTCACAGATACGCAGTATTTT. This chain connects TRBV9 to TRBJ2-3; 10 nucleotides match TRBD2. V dropped 4 bases and J dropped 2; count of bases not matched to a gene: 4. CDR3 length: 15 amino acids. Germline V gives CDR1 SGDLS, CDR2 YYNGEE.